This entry lists 20 T cell receptor beta chains sequenced from one sample in a study of blood T cell repertoires in COVID-19. The assay was immunoSEQ multiplex PCR, and TCRdb's table has in-frame clones only and misses some. The sample holds 250,000 to 350,000 clones; about 85% are singletons and the top ten take 2% to 2.5%. Sequencing input: peripheral blood. These receptors all come from a woman aged 45-60 years who had recovered from COVID-19.

The table lists this clone with a count of one. The chain uses TRBV13 and TRBJ2-2; a weak D match, TRBD2 (6 bases). The length of the CDR3 is 16 residues. The ends were cut back, 2 bases at V and 3 bases at J, with 13 bases in the middle. From germline, CDR1 is PRHDT and CDR2 FYEKMQ (reference sequence). In DNA form, the CDR3 reads TGTGCCAGCAGCTTATTCCGGACGGGGGACACCGGGGAGCTGTTTTTT. Translating gives CASSLFRTGDTGELFF.

This clone was counted once. This chain links TRBV10-3 with TRBJ1-2; 9 bases align to TRBD1. The CDR3 is made up of 13 amino acids. CDR1 and CDR2 (germline): ENHRY, SYGVKD. V lost 6 bases to trimming and J lost 6 bases; unmatched junction nucleotides: 5. CDR3 DNA sequence: TGTGCCATCAGCCGGACAGGGGCTGATGGCTACACCTTC. It translates to CAISRTGADGYTF.

The genes are TRBV6-6 and TRBJ2-5; TRBD2 matches 12 bases. The CDR3 contains 15 residues. Per the germline V gene, CDR1 is MNHNY and CDR2 is SVGAGI (reference sequence). The junction had 7 bases not matched to a gene; V was cut back by 6 bases and J by 5 bases. The CDR3 DNA sequence: TGTGCCAGCAGACGACTAGCGGGGGCGGGGGAGACCCAGTACTTC. This codes for CASRRLAGAGETQYF.

V and J are TRBV4-2 and TRBJ1-2; a weak D match, TRBD1 (5 bases). V was shortened by 0 bases and J by 2 bases, with 10 bases between the two germline ends. The germline V gene encodes CDR1 LGHNA and CDR2 YNFKEQ. The CDR3 is 15 residues long. The CDR3 is CASSQDDQGNYGYTF. Here the CDR3 DNA reads TGTGCCAGCAGCCAAGATGATCAGGGCAACTATGGCTACACCTTC.

This sequence joins TRBV4-1 and TRBJ1-2; TRBD1 aligns across 12 bases. Germline V gene sequence: CDR1 MGHRA, CDR2 YSYEKL. The V gene end was trimmed by 2 bases and the J gene end by 8 bases; junction bases not matched to a gene: 9. CDR3 size: 16 residues. In DNA, the CDR3 is TGCGCCAGCAGCCAATTATTGGGACAGGGGGCGGGAGGCTACACCTTC. As protein: CASSQLLGQGAGGYTF.

This clone has just one count. The chain uses TRBV3-1 (or the pseudogene TRBV3-2) and TRBJ1-2; tentatively, D is TRBD1 (6 bases). CDR1 and CDR2 from the germline V gene are LGHDT and YNNKEL (reference sequence). There are 15 residues in the CDR3. The germline V and J ends were trimmed by 3 bases and 4 bases, with 15 bases remaining between them. As DNA, the CDR3 is TGTGCCAGCAGCCAGCTCGACAGGTCCTCCTATGGCTACACCTTC. It codes for CASSQLDRSSYGYTF.

This clone appeared a few times. The genes are TRBV6-2 or TRBV6-3 and TRBJ1-2; the D gene is possibly TRBD1 (6 bases). The germline V and J ends were trimmed by 6 bases and 9 bases, with 23 bases remaining between them. Looked up from germline, CDR1 is MNHEY and CDR2 is SVGEGT. This CDR3 spans 15 amino acids. CDR3 in amino acids: CASSSRPGTGRCYTF. DNA of the CDR3: TGTGCCAGCAGCTCAAGGCCTGGAACAGGGCGATGCTACACCTTC.

This chain's CDR3 is CASSERRSPLHF. The CDR3 coding sequence is TGTGCCAGCAGCGAACGGAGGTCACCCCTCCACTTT. The gene calls are TRBV27 and TRBJ1-6; D is unclear. The CDR3 length is 12 residues. CDR1 is MNHEY, CDR2 SMNVEV, per germline (reference sequence). The V and J ends lost 6 bases and 10 bases respectively, with 10 bases between them.

V usage is TRBV2 and J usage is TRBJ2-7, with TRBD2 identical over 7 bases. The CDR3 is 15 amino acids. Germline loops: CDR1 SNHLY, CDR2 FYNNEI. V dropped 5 bases and J dropped 0; count of bases not matched to a gene: 7. The CDR3 loop reads CASSSGRDGSYEQYF. As DNA, the CDR3 is TGTGCCAGCAGTTCGGGGAGGGATGGCTCCTACGAGCAGTACTTC.

The chain joins TRBV10-3 to TRBJ2-3, with 13 bases that match TRBD2. The CDR3 runs 17 residues. The germline CDR1 and CDR2 sequences are ENHRY and SYGVKD. V was clipped by 4 bases and J by 0 bases; unmatched bases: 4. In DNA form, the CDR3 reads TGTGCCATCAGTGCCCTACTAGCGGGGGGGAGCACAGATACGCAGTATTTT. Its translation: CAISALLAGGSTDTQYF.

The rearrangement joins TRBV5-8 to TRBJ1-5; D is possibly TRBD1 (6 bases). CDR1 SGHTS and CDR2 YDEGEE come from the germline V gene. Trimming removed 4 bases from V and 7 bases from J, with 9 bases in between. CDR3 size: 12 residues. CDR3 sequence reads: CASSPQGQPQHF. CDR3 DNA sequence: TGTGCCAGCAGCCCACAGGGACAGCCCCAGCATTTT.

This chain links TRBV5-1 with TRBJ2-7, with TRBD2 matching 13 bases. This CDR3 spans 15 amino acids. CDR1 is SGHRS and CDR2 is YFSETQ in the germline V gene. V gave up 3 bases and J gave up 5 bases; unmatched junction bases: 5. CDR3 DNA sequence: TGCGCCAGCAGCTCCGGGACTAGCGGGATCGACGAGCAGTACTTC. It is translated as CASSSGTSGIDEQYF.

The gene calls are TRBV5-5 and TRBJ1-6, with a tentative D call TRBD1 (6 bases). CDR1 and CDR2 (germline): SGHKS, YYEKEE (reference sequence). The CDR3 covers 15 residues. Trimming took 5 bases from V and 8 from J, leaving 17 bases between them. In nucleotides, the CDR3 is TGTGCCAGCAGTCGGGTCCACAGGGACGATTCACCCCTCCACTTT. This gives the protein CASSRVHRDDSPLHF. Based on the CDR3 plus reference TRBV5-5 and TRBJ1-6, the full variable domain is DAGVTQSPTHLIKTRGQQVTLRCSPISGHKSVSWYQQVLGQGPQFIFQYYEKEERGRGNFPDRFSARQFPNYSSELNVNALLLGDSALYLCASSRVHRDDSPLHFGNGTRLTVT.

On this clone itself: A read error may produce the germline difference seen at one junction end. The chain carries TRBV7-3 and TRBJ2-5, with TRBD2 matching 8 bases. This CDR3 spans 13 amino acids. From germline, CDR1 is SGHTA and CDR2 FQGTGA. The CDR3 is CASSFGTGREVNF. CDR3 DNA sequence: TGTGCCAGCAGCTTTGGGACGGGGCGGGAGGTTAACTTC.

This chain connects TRBV27 to TRBJ1-6, with D perhaps matching TRBD1 (6 bases). The V end lost 5 bases, the J end lost 7 bases, and 9 bases lay between the germline ends. The CDR3 sequence is 13 residues long. In germline, CDR1 is MNHEY, CDR2 SMNVEV (reference sequence). As DNA, the CDR3 is TGTGCCAGCAGTACACAGGGAAATTCACCCCTCCACTTT. It codes for CASSTQGNSPLHF.

Here the CDR3 reads CASSTGDRANQPQHF. CDR3 bases: TGTGCCAGCAGTACAGGGGATAGGGCTAATCAGCCCCAGCATTTT. This chain connects TRBV2 to TRBJ1-5, with 7 bases aligning to TRBD1. This CDR3 spans 15 amino acids. CDR1 and CDR2 (germline): SNHLY, FYNNEI. V was clipped by 5 bases and J by 4 bases; unmatched bases: 8.

This clone has just one count. The J gene is TRBJ1-1, the V gene TRBV5-1; 11 nucleotides agree with TRBD1. V shed 5 bases and J 12 bases; nucleotides not matched to a gene: 6. The CDR3 contains 12 residues. Germline V lookup: CDR1 SGHRS, CDR2 YFSETQ. CDR3 loop: CASRHGQGASFF. The CDR3 DNA reads TGCGCCAGCAGACACGGACAGGGGGCATCTTTCTTT.

V and J are TRBV7-9 and TRBJ2-1; 8 nucleotides agree with TRBD2. V dropped 6 bases and J dropped 5; count of bases not matched to a gene: 9. The CDR3 has 15 amino acids. CDR1 and CDR2 (germline): SEHNR, FQNEAQ (reference sequence). CDR3 loop: CASSSSGGLNNEQFF. Written as DNA, the CDR3 is TGTGCCAGCAGTTCCAGCGGGGGACTTAACAATGAGCAGTTCTTC.

This chain links TRBV7-2 with TRBJ2-7; 7 nucleotides agree with TRBD1. The junction had 6 bases not matched to a gene; V was cut back by 5 bases and J by 5 bases. Germline V lookup: CDR1 SGHTA, CDR2 FQGNSA. The CDR3 spans 13 residues. CDR3 DNA sequence: TGTGCCAGCAGCCCCCGGACAGGAGACGAGCAGTACTTC. Protein: CASSPRTGDEQYF.

This clone was observed a single time. The J gene is TRBJ1-1, the V gene TRBV3-1 (or the pseudogene TRBV3-2); TRBD1 might be the D (5 bases). Germline V gene lookup returns CDR1 LGHDT and CDR2 YNNKEL (reference sequence). The CDR3 runs 13 residues. Trimming shortened V by 0 bases and J by 14 bases, and 16 bases separated the two germline ends. The CDR3 loop is CASSQDPGEFIFF. Written as DNA, the CDR3 is TGTGCCAGCAGCCAAGATCCGGGGGAATTCATCTTCTTT.